This T cell receptor (beta chain) was documented in a study of human T cells and chemical hapten exposure. Across the study: 0.01% DPC was applied to the upper back in patch tests, which were read at 6 days.

Time point noted: patch test 2, 6 weeks after DPC sensitization. Regarding treatment: therapeutic diphenylcyclopropenone sensitization with weekly scalp DPC. At every patch-test visit, blood was drawn before the patch test was applied. Single cDNA molecules in the library carried unique molecular identifiers attached during preparation. TCRdb reanalysed the RACE reads using MiXCR and keeps one entry per CDR3 protein. The profile covers 120,000 to 150,000 distinct CDR3 sequences, with 12% appearing a single time and around 1.4% taken by the ten largest. With 8 bases clipped from V and 4 bases from J, the junction kept 11 bases outside the gene matches. The CDR3 totals 16 residues. Germline assignment: CDR1 SNHLY and CDR2 FYNNEI. This clonotype was seen at least ten times. Its antigen remains unidentified. Findings and caveats of the study: Each of the donors had alopecia, so their immune responses may not resemble those of healthy people.

The sample in question was whole blood, obtained in connection with sensitization to the hapten diphenylcyclopropenone (DPC). The chain couples TRBV2 to TRBJ2-1; the match to TRBD2 covers 10 bases. This receptor was identified in a woman aged 45-60 years with alopecia areata. Some clones in this sample may be carry-over from other donors' samples. The DNA for the CDR3 is TGTGCCAGCCGCCGGACAGCGGGAGGGACTTACAATGAGCAGTTCTTC. This translates into CASRRTAGGTYNEQFF. Using reference TRBV2 and TRBJ2-1 for the parts outside the CDR3, the full variable domain is EPEVTQTPSHQVTQMGQEVILRCVPISNHLYFYWYRQILGQKVEFLVSFYNNEISEKSEIFDDQFSVERPDGSNFTLKIRSTKLEDSAMYFCASRRTAGGTYNEQFFGPGTRLTVL.